This T cell receptor (beta chain) comes out of a study of T-cell reconstitution after alpha-beta-depleted transplantation in children. The germline V gene encodes CDR1 LGHNA and CDR2 YNFKEQ. The CDR3 totals 14 residues. With 3 bases removed from V and 3 bases from J, the gap between germline ends came to 12 bases. The TCRbeta library incorporated unique molecular identifiers. TCRdb used MiXCR to reprocess the PCR reads, holding one entry per CDR3 protein. The table records some 490,000 distinct CDR3 sequences, 9.5% to 15% of them present only once. The source material was PBMCs from the stem cell graft donor, sampled from the stem cell graft. V and J are TRBV4-2 and TRBJ2-7; a weak D match, TRBD1 (5 bases). The sequence came from a human donor who donated a stem cell graft to a child with combined immunodeficiency. DNA for the CDR3: TGTGCCAGCAGCCAGACCCCAGGGAACTACGAGCAGTACTTC. It specifies CASSQTPGNYEQYF.